The present entry profiles one TCR beta chain with its context. Its target is not known. The sample comes from a study of shared clonotypes between healthy human individuals. Study overall: Plates per donor: three CD4 naive, three CD4 memory, two CD8 naive, one CD8 memory.

Study conclusions and caveats: All-four-donor shared clonotypes had higher generation probabilities than non-shared clonotypes did.

Terminally differentiated effector memory CD45RA+ cells were left out of the naive CD8 fraction, which was CD45RO-negative and positively selected for CCR7. This CDR3 spans 15 amino acids. CDR1 and CDR2 (germline): SGHKS, YYEKEE (reference sequence). V shed 1 base and J shed 1 base, with 9 bases lying between them. Each cell subset's genomic DNA was divided evenly among several immunoSEQ plates. Sequenced by immunoSEQ multiplex PCR; TCRdb stores in-frame clones only, minus some. The repertoire has about 2.2 million clones, roughly 93% of them found once; the top ten carry about 1.6%. The receptor comes from a man aged 18 to 30 in good health. Some clones in this sample may be carry-over from other donors' samples. The sample consisted of naive CD8+ T cells from PBMCs. The V and J genes are TRBV5-5 and TRBJ1-3, with D unclear. In DNA form, the CDR3 reads TGTGCCAGCAGCTTGTTCGAAGGGTCTGGAAACACCATATATTTT. This encodes CASSLFEGSGNTIYF.